This entry features one TCR beta chain sequence. This entry comes from a study of T-cell reconstitution after alpha-beta-depleted transplantation in children. Germline-derived CDR1 and CDR2 are KGHSH and LQKENI. Trimming stripped 3 bases from V and 0 bases from J, with 6 bases between. The CDR3 has 14 residues. As it was prepared, the TCRbeta library received unique molecular identifiers. TCRdb re-derived calls from the PCR reads in MiXCR, one entry per CDR3 protein. The sample lists approximately 83,000 distinct CDR3 sequences, 7% to 10% seen once, with 5.5% to 8.5% in the top ten. Sequenced here: PBMCs from the stem cell graft donor, sampled from the stem cell graft. The J gene is TRBJ1-3, the V gene TRBV18; D ambiguous. The clonotype was recovered from a human donor who donated a stem cell graft to a child with congenital amegakaryocytic thrombocytopenia. CDR3 DNA: TGTGCCAGCTCACCCAACTCCTCTGGAAACACCATATATTTT. Protein product: CASSPNSSGNTIYF.